This T cell receptor delta chain was recorded in a study of γδ T cells in repeated Plasmodium falciparum infection. This clone has a count of ten or more. TCRdb called clones from the multiplex PCR reads again using CATT. The sample carries about 93,000 delta-chain clones, 0.75% to 1% recorded once. The clonotype was recovered from a pool of human donors (malaria-infected and uninfected, not separated). Sequencing was carried out using gamma-delta T cells from blood.

CDR3 sequence: CACDTVLGDTISWDTRQMFF. The CDR3 DNA reads as TGTGCCTGTGACACCGTACTGGGGGATACGATCTCCTGGGACACCCGACAGATGTTTTTC. The chain combines TRDV2 with TRDJ3; 13 bases fit TRDD3. The V and J ends lost 0 bases and 0 bases, in that order; junction bases with no gene match: 4. CDR3 size: 20 residues. CDR1 is GEAIGNYY and CDR2 is EKD in the germline V gene.